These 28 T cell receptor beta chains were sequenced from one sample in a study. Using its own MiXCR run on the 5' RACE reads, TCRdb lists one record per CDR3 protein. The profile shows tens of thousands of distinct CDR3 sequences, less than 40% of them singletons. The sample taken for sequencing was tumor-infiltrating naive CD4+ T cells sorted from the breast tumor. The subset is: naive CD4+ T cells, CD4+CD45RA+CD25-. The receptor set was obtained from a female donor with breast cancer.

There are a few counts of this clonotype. In DNA form, the CDR3 reads TGTGCCAGCAGCTCCCTTACCCCCCCTACTAGCGGGAGCCCCTACGAGCAGTACTTC. Encoded protein: CASSSLTPPTSGSPYEQYF. This chain links TRBV11-2 with TRBJ2-7; 11 nucleotides agree with TRBD2. This CDR3 contains 19 residues. CDR1 and CDR2 (germline): SGHAT, FQNNGV. The junction had 16 bases not matched to a gene; V was cut back by 4 bases and J by 2 bases.

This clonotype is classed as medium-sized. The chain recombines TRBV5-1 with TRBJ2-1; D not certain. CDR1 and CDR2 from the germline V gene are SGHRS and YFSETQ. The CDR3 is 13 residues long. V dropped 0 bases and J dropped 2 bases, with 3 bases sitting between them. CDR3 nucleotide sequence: TGCGCCAGCAGCTTGGCCACCTACAATGAGCAGTTCTTC. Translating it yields CASSLATYNEQFF.

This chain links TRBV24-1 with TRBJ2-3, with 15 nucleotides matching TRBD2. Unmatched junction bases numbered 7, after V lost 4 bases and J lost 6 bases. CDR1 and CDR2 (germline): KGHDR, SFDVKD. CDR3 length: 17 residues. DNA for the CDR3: TGTGCCACCAGTGACCCTGGACTAGCGGGAGGGCCGGATACGCAGTATTTT. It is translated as CATSDPGLAGGPDTQYF.

The DNA for the CDR3 is TGTGCCAGCTCCCCTGACAGCTCCTACAATGAGCAGTTCTTC. The encoded protein is CASSPDSSYNEQFF. The gene calls are TRBV18 and TRBJ2-1; TRBD1 is a possible D gene (5 bases). CDR1 KGHSH and CDR2 LQKENI come from the germline V gene. The V gene lost 6 bases and the J gene lost 0 bases, with 9 bases spanning the gap. CDR3 length equals 14 residues.

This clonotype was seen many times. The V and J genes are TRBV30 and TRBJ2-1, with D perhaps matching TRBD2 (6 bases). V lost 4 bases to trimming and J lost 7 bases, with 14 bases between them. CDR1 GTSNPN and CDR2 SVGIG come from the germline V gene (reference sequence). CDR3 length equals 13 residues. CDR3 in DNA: TGTGCCTGGACGGCGGGGCTGCGGAATGAGCAGTTCTTC. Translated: CAWTAGLRNEQFF. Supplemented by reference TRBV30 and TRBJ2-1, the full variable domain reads SQTIHQWPATLVQPVGSPLSLECTVEGTSNPNLYWYRQAAGRGLQLLFYSVGIGQISSEVPQNLSASRPQDRQFILSSKKLLLSDSGFYLCAWTAGLRNEQFFGPGTRLTVL.

CDR3 protein: CASSLSTVNTDTQFF. CDR3 coding DNA: TGTGCCAGCAGCTTGTCGACGGTTAACACAGATACGCAGTTCTTC. The gene calls are TRBV7-2 and TRBJ2-1; D gene unclear. The length of the CDR3 is 15 residues. Germline CDR1 is SGHTA and CDR2 is FQGNSA. Trimming pared 3 bases from V and 12 bases from J, leaving 21 bases between.

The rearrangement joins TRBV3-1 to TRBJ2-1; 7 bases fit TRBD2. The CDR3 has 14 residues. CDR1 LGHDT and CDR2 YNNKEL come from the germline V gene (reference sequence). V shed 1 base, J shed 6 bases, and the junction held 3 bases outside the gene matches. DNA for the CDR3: TGTGCCAGCAGCCAAGGACTAGCCTCCAATGAGCAGTTCTTC. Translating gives CASSQGLASNEQFF.

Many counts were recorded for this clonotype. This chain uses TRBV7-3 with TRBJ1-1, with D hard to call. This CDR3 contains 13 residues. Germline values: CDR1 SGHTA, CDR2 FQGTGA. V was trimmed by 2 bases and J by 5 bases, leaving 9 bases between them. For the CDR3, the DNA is TGTGCCAGCAGCTTAGCGGTGTGGACTGAAGCTTTCTTT. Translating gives CASSLAVWTEAFF.

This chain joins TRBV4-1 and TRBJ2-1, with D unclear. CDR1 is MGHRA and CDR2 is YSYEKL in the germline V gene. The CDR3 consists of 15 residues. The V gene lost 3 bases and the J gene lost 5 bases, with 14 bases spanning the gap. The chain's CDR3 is CASSQPRTVNNEQFF. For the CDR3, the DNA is TGCGCCAGCAGCCAGCCTAGAACGGTTAACAATGAGCAGTTCTTC.

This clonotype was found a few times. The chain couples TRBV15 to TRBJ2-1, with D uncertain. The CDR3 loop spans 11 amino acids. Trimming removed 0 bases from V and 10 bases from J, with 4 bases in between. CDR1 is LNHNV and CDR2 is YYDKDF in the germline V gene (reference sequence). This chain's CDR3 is CATSRDREQFF. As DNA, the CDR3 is TGTGCCACCAGCAGAGATCGGGAGCAGTTCTTC.

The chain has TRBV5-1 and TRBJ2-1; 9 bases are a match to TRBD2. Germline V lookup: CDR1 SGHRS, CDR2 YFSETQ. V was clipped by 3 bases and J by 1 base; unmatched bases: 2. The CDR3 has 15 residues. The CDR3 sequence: CASSSAGGSYNEQFF. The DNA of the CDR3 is TGCGCCAGCAGCTCAGCGGGGGGTTCCTACAATGAGCAGTTCTTC. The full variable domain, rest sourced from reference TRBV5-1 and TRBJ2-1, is KAGVTQTPRYLIKTRGQQVTLSCSPISGHRSVSWYQQTPGQGLQFLFEYFSETQRNKGNFPGRFSGRQFSNSRSEMNVSTLELGDSALYLCASSSAGGSYNEQFFGPGTRLTVL.

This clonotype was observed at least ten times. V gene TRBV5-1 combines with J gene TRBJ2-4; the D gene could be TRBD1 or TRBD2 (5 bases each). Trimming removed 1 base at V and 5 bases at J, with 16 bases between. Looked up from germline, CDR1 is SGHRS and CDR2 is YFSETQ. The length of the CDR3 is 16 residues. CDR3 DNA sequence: TGCGCCAGCAGCTTGTCCAATTCTTGGGGACAAAACATTCAGTACTTC. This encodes CASSLSNSWGQNIQYF.

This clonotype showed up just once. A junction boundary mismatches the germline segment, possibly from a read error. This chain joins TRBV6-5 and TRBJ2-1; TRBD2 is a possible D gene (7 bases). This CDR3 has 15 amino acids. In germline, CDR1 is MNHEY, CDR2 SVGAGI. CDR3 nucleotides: TGTGCCAGCAGCGTCGGAGCGGGACACATCAATGAACAGTTCTTC. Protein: CASSVGAGHINEQFF.

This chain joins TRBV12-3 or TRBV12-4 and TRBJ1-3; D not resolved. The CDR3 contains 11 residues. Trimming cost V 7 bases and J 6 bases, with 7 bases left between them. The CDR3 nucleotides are TGTGCCAGCAATTTCGCAAACACCATATATTTT. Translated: CASNFANTIYF.

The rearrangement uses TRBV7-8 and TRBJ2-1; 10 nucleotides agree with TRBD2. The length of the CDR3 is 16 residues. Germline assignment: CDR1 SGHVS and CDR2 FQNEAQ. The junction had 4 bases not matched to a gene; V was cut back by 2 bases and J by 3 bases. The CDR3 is CASSLRLAGVYNEQFF. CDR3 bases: TGTGCCAGCAGCTTACGTCTAGCGGGAGTCTACAATGAGCAGTTCTTC.

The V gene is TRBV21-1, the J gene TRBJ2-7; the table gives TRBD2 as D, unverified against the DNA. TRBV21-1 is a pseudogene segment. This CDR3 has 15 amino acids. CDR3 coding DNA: TGTGCCAGCTGCAAAGGGCCAGCGGGAGTTTGCGAGCAGTACTTC. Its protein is CASCKGPAGVCEQYF.

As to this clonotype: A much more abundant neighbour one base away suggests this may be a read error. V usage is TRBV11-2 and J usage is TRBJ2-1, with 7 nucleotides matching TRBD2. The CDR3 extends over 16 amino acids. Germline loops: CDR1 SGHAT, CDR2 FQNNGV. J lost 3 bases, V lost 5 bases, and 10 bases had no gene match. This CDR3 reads CASSLGRGSFYNEQFF. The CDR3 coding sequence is TGTGCCAGCAGCCTAGGGCGGGGGAGTTTCTACAATGAGCAGTTCTTC. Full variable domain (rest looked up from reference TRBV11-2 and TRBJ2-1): EAGVAQSPRYKIIEKRQSVAFWCNPISGHATLYWYQQILGQGPKLLIQFQNNGVVDDSQLPKDRFSAERLKGVDSTLKIQPAKLEDSAVYLCASSLGRGSFYNEQFFGPGTRLTVL.

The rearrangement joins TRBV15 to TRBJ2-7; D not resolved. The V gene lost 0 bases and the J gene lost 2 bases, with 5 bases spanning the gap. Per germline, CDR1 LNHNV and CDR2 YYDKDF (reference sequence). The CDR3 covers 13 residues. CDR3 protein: CATSREGTYEQYF. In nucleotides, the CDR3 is TGTGCCACCAGCAGAGAGGGGACCTACGAGCAGTACTTC.

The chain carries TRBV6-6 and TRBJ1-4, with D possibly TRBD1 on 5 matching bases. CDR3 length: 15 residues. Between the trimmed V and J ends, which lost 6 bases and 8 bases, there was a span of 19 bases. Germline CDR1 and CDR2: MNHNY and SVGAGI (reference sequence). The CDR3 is CASSQTAREGEKLFF. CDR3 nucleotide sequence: TGTGCCAGCAGCCAAACGGCAAGGGAGGGGGAAAAACTGTTTTTT.

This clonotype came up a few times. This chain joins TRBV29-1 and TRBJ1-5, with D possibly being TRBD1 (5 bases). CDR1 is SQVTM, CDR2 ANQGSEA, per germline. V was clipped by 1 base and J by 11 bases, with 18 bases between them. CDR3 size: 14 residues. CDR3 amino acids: CSVEVWQGSLSQHF. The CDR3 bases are TGCAGCGTTGAAGTGTGGCAGGGAAGCTTGTCCCAGCATTTT.

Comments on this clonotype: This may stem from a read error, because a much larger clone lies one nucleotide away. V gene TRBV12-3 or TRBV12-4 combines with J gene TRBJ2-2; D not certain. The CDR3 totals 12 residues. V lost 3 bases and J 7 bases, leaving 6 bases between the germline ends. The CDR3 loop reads CASSFGDGELFF. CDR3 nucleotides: TGTGCCAGCAGTTTTGGGGACGGGGAGCTGTTTTTT.

DNA of the CDR3: TGTGCCAGCAGCTTACGGGGGTCCAGGGAAGAAGCTTTCTTT. Protein: CASSLRGSREEAFF. The gene calls are TRBV11-1 and TRBJ1-1; a possible D gene is TRBD1 (5 bases). The CDR3 totals 14 residues. CDR1 is SGHAT and CDR2 is FQDESV in the germline V gene (reference sequence). The V gene lost 2 bases and the J gene lost 8 bases, with 15 bases spanning the gap. Variable domain in full (rest from reference TRBV11-1 and TRBJ1-1): EAEVAQSPRYKITEKSQAVAFWCDPISGHATLYWYRQILGQGPELLVQFQDESVVDDSQLPKDRFSAERLKGVDSTLKIQPAELGDSAMYLCASSLRGSREEAFFGQGTRLTVV.

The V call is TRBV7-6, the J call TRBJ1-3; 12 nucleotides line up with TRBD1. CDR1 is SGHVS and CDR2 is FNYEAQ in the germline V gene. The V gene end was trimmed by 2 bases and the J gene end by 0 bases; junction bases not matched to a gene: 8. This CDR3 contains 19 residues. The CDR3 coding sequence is TGTGCCAGCAGCTTAAAGGGACAGGGGGCGAAAGGCTCTGGAAACACCATATATTTT. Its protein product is CASSLKGQGAKGSGNTIYF.

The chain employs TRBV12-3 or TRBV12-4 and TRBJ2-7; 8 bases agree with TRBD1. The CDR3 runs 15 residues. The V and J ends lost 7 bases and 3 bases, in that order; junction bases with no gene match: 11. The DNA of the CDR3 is TGTGCCAGCAAGCAAAAAGGGACAGGAAACTACGAGCAGTACTTC. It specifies CASKQKGTGNYEQYF.

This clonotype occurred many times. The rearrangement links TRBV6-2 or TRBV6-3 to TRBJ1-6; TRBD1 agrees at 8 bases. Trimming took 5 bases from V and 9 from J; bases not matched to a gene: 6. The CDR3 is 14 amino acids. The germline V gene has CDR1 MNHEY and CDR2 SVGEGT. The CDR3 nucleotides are TGTGCCAGCAGTCCACAGGGGGAACGTTCACCCCTCCACTTT. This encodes CASSPQGERSPLHF.

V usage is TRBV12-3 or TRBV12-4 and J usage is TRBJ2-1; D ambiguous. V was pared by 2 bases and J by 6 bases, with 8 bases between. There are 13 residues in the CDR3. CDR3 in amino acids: CASSLRPLNEQFF. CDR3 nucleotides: TGTGCCAGCAGTTTAAGGCCCCTCAATGAGCAGTTCTTC.

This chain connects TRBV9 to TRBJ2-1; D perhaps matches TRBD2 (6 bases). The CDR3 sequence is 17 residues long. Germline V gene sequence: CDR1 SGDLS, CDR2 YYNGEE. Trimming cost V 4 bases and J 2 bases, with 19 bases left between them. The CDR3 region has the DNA TGTGCCAGCAGCCCATCATCCCGAGGAGGGGCCTACAATGAGCAGTTCTTC. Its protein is CASSPSSRGGAYNEQFF.

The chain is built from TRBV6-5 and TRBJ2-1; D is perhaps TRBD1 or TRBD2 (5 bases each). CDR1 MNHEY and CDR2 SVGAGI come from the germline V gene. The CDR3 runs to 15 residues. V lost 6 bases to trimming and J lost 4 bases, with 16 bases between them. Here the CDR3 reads CASSRDALGYNEQFF. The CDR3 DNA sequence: TGTGCCAGCAGCCGGGACGCCCTCGGATACAATGAGCAGTTCTTC.